This TCR beta chain was captured in a study of cytomegalovirus exposure and HLA in healthy donors. These donors, healthy bone marrow donors, were studied. PCR used 60 Vbeta primers and 13 Jbeta primers. Sequencing was performed with immunoSEQ multiplex PCR; in TCRdb, only in-frame clones are kept and a portion is missing. The profile shows tens of thousands of clones, 85% to 90% of them singletons. Trimming cost V 9 bases and J 1 base; bases outside gene matches: 8. This CDR3 has 15 amino acids. Germline lookup yields CDR1 SGHDT and CDR2 YYEEEE. What was sequenced was PBMCs. This TCR came from a female donor in good health and CMV-seronegative. This rearrangement joins TRBV5-6 to TRBJ2-3, with 10 bases aligning to TRBD1. The CDR3 region has the DNA TGTGCCACCACTTACGGGACAGGGGGCACAGATACGCAGTATTTT. The encoded protein is CATTYGTGGTDTQYF.